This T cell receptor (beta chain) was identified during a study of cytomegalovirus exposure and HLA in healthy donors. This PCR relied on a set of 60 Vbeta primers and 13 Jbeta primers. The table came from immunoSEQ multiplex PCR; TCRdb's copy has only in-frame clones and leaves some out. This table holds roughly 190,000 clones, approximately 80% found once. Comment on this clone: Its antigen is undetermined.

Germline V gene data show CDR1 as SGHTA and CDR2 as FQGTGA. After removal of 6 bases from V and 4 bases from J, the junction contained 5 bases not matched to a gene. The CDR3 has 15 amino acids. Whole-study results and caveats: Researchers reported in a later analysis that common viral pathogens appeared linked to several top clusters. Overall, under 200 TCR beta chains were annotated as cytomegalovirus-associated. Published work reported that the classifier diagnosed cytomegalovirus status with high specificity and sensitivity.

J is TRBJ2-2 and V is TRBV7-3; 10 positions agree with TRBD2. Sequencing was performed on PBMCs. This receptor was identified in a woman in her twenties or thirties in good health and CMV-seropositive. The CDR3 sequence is CASRLLAGSTGELFF. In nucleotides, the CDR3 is TGTGCCAGCAGGTTACTAGCGGGAAGCACCGGGGAGCTGTTTTTT.